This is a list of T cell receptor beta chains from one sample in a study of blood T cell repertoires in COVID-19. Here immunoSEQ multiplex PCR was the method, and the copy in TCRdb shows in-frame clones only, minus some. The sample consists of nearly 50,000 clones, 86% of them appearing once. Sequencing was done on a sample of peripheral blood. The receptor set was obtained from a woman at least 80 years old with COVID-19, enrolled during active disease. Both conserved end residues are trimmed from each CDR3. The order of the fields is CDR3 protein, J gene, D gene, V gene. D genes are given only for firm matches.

CDR3: ASSSAIGQYEQY
J: TRBJ2-3
D: -
V: TRBV6-5

CDR3: ARSSDWGKSGGSSTDTQY
J: TRBJ2-3
D: TRBD2
V: TRBV5-3

CDR3: ASSEQGAGNQPQH
J: TRBJ1-5
D: TRBD1
V: TRBV6-6

CDR3: ASSLSAGGSNQPQH
J: TRBJ1-5
D: TRBD1
V: TRBV28

CDR3: ASSYGGLQQY
J: TRBJ2-7
D: -
V: TRBV6-5

CDR3: ASRGQAGATDTQY
J: TRBJ2-3
D: -
V: TRBV5-4

CDR3: ASSPRTAEKLF
J: TRBJ1-4
D: -
V: TRBV11-1

CDR3: ASSPYPRQSTLNTEAF
J: TRBJ1-1
D: -
V: TRBV3-1/TRBV3-2

CDR3: ASSSGQGIHEQY
J: TRBJ2-7
D: TRBD1
V: TRBV6-6

CDR3: ASSNGRGSYNSPLH
J: TRBJ1-6
D: TRBD1
V: TRBV7-2

CDR3: ASRDNAYEQY
J: TRBJ2-7
D: -
V: TRBV28

CDR3: ASSLTTSGSPYEQY
J: TRBJ2-7
D: TRBD2
V: TRBV11-2

CDR3: ASSLSGLGETQY
J: TRBJ2-5
D: TRBD2
V: TRBV7-2

CDR3: ASSPHTYEQY
J: TRBJ2-7
D: -
V: TRBV6-6

CDR3: ASSPAGTGNQPQH
J: TRBJ1-5
D: TRBD1
V: TRBV18

CDR3: ASSMTGGSNYGYT
J: TRBJ1-2
D: TRBD1
V: TRBV19

CDR3: ASSPGGNQPQH
J: TRBJ1-5
D: -
V: TRBV5-8

CDR3: ASSVPHVGGKNSPLH
J: TRBJ1-6
D: -
V: TRBV6-4

CDR3: ASRLAGGNEQF
J: TRBJ2-1
D: TRBD2
V: TRBV30

CDR3: ASSLRGTRYYEQY
J: TRBJ2-7
D: -
V: TRBV27

CDR3: ASIIEVGGAYGYT
J: TRBJ1-2
D: -
V: TRBV2

CDR3: ASSAGLAGGPTGELF
J: TRBJ2-2
D: TRBD2
V: TRBV5-4

CDR3: ASWTGSGNTIY
J: TRBJ1-3
D: TRBD1
V: TRBV5-1

CDR3: ASTVGSGNSPLH
J: TRBJ1-6
D: -
V: TRBV9

CDR3: ASSTDRGYNEQF
J: TRBJ2-1
D: TRBD1
V: TRBV6-5

CDR3: ATRPRGGNSPLH
J: TRBJ1-6
D: -
V: TRBV15

CDR3: ASTSWRERDGYT
J: TRBJ1-2
D: -
V: TRBV6-5

CDR3: SVGLAGGTGELF
J: TRBJ2-2
D: TRBD2
V: TRBV29-1

CDR3: ASRGGLREKLF
J: TRBJ1-4
D: TRBD1
V: TRBV6-5

CDR3: ASSSLNRPEQF
J: TRBJ2-1
D: -
V: TRBV6-6

CDR3: ASSPSRGVYYGYT
J: TRBJ1-2
D: -
V: TRBV6-5

CDR3: ASSLTRQRGSEQY
J: TRBJ2-7
D: -
V: TRBV6-5

CDR3: ASSGRGREQY
J: TRBJ2-7
D: TRBD1
V: TRBV28

CDR3: ASSLSPLVRRENTEAF
J: TRBJ1-1
D: -
V: TRBV27

CDR3: ASSFRGYGYT
J: TRBJ1-2
D: -
V: TRBV12-3/TRBV12-4

CDR3: ASIPTGSGTEAF
J: TRBJ1-1
D: TRBD1
V: TRBV2

CDR3: ASSIRGSSNYGYT
J: TRBJ1-2
D: -
V: TRBV6-5

CDR3: ASSLDSSSYNEQF
J: TRBJ2-1
D: -
V: TRBV11-3

CDR3: ASSGDRVGSYEQY
J: TRBJ2-7
D: TRBD1
V: TRBV2

CDR3: ASSLEGSGYT
J: TRBJ1-2
D: -
V: TRBV11-2

CDR3: ASSRAPTANYGYT
J: TRBJ1-2
D: -
V: TRBV14

CDR3: ASSQFKTGQETQY
J: TRBJ2-5
D: -
V: TRBV23-1